Listed below are T cell receptor beta chains from one sample, sequenced in a study of graft-versus-host responses after intestinal transplantation. Antigens of these TCRs are unknown. Clones were read by immunoSEQ multiplex PCR, and TCRdb kept only the in-frame ones, dropping some. The table lists some 120,000 clones, about 92% of them singletons. The sample here was unstimulated CD4+ T cells sorted from spleen or lymph node cells, taken before transplant. The receptors were sampled from a human donor who was the organ donor for an intestinal transplant. CDR3s include the opening cysteine and the closing phenylalanine or tryptophan. Each record gives: D gene, clone size, J gene, V gene, CDR3 DNA, CDR3 protein. D genes are given only for firm matches. Clone size is stated in some rows and not others, as once, few, many or a class when expanded.

d_call: NA; clone_size: NA; j_call: TRBJ2-6; v_call: TRBV10-3; cdr3_nt: TGTGCCATCAGTGATAAGGGGGCCAACGTCCTGACTTTC; cdr3_aa: CAISDKGANVLTF
d_call: NA; clone_size: once; j_call: TRBJ1-3; v_call: TRBV7-7; cdr3_nt: TGTGCTAGCAGTCACGGGGGAAACACCATATATTTT; cdr3_aa: CASSHGGNTIYF
d_call: NA; clone_size: once; j_call: TRBJ2-1; v_call: TRBV14; cdr3_nt: TGTGCCAGCAGCCAAGCTGTCGGGGGGCTTTCGTTCTTC; cdr3_aa: CASSQAVGGLSFF
d_call: NA; clone_size: NA; j_call: TRBJ2-2; v_call: TRBV19; cdr3_nt: TGTGCCAGTAGTATAGATCGAGGGGCCGGGGAGCTGTTTTTT; cdr3_aa: CASSIDRGAGELFF
d_call: NA; clone_size: NA; j_call: TRBJ1-3; v_call: TRBV19; cdr3_nt: TGTGCCAGTAGTATAGCTCCAGACAGGCTGGGAAACACCATATATTTT; cdr3_aa: CASSIAPDRLGNTIYF
d_call: TRBD1; clone_size: NA; j_call: TRBJ2-7; v_call: TRBV27; cdr3_nt: TGTGCCAGCAGTTTCACAGGGGGTGGGTGGATATACGAGCAGTACTTC; cdr3_aa: CASSFTGGGWIYEQYF
d_call: TRBD1; clone_size: once; j_call: TRBJ1-2; v_call: TRBV7-3; cdr3_nt: TGTGCCAGCAGCTCGGAAGGACAGGGAGGCTACACCTTC; cdr3_aa: CASSSEGQGGYTF
d_call: TRBD1; clone_size: NA; j_call: TRBJ1-1; v_call: TRBV12-5; cdr3_nt: TGTGCTAGTGGTTTGGTACAGGGGGTGAACACTGAAGCTTTCTTT; cdr3_aa: CASGLVQGVNTEAFF
d_call: TRBD2; clone_size: NA; j_call: TRBJ2-4; v_call: TRBV12-5; cdr3_nt: TGTGCTAGTGGTTTGGGATCCCTAGCGGATATAGCCAAAAACATTCAGTACTTC; cdr3_aa: CASGLGSLADIAKNIQYF
d_call: NA; clone_size: NA; j_call: TRBJ1-4; v_call: TRBV6-5; cdr3_nt: TGTGCCAGCAGTCTAAGCGGACTTAATGAAAAACTGTTTTTT; cdr3_aa: CASSLSGLNEKLFF
d_call: TRBD1; clone_size: NA; j_call: TRBJ1-1; v_call: TRBV5-1; cdr3_nt: TGCGCCAGCAGCCCCGTCCCGGGACAGGGATGGGGCACTGAAGCTTTCTTT; cdr3_aa: CASSPVPGQGWGTEAFF